The 11 T cell receptor beta chains given below trace back to one sample, sequenced in a study of cytomegalovirus exposure and HLA in healthy donors (dated by TCRdb to about 2017). Library method: the immunoSEQ multiplex PCR assay. For the multiplex PCR, a mixture combining 60 forward primers for TCR Vbeta segments and 13 reverse primers for TCR Jbeta segments was used. Entries here come from immuneACCESS through TCRdb and include only in-frame sequences with V and J called. Some clones fail to appear in such tables; in the studies checked, an unresolved V gene covers under half of the shortfall, and the cause of the remainder is unknown. The sample data list roughly 130,000 clones, and 80% to 85% of these were observed just once. The ten largest clones represent roughly 1.2% of the sample. The sequenced material came from PBMCs. The receptors shown here come from a male donor in good health and CMV-seropositive.

The chain employs TRBV6-5 and TRBJ2-7, with a tentative D call TRBD1 (5 bases). The CDR3 consists of 15 residues. Trimming shortened V by 4 bases and J by 0 bases, and 13 bases separated the two germline ends. Looked up from germline, CDR1 is MNHEY and CDR2 is SVGAGI. The CDR3 coding sequence is TGTGCCAGCAGTTTTGACAGTCTTCCCTCCTACGAGCAGTACTTC. Translating it yields CASSFDSLPSYEQYF.

The rearrangement uses TRBV19 and TRBJ2-3; 9 bases align to TRBD2. This CDR3 region has 15 residues. V lost 10 bases to trimming and J lost 5 bases; unmatched junction nucleotides: 13. CDR1 is LNHDA and CDR2 is SQIVND in the germline V gene (reference sequence). CDR3: CATLPAGGPVDTQYF. As DNA, the CDR3 is TGTGCCACCCTACCGGCGGGAGGGCCGGTAGATACGCAGTATTTT. Looking up the rest from reference TRBV19 and TRBJ2-3 gives the full variable domain: DGGITQSPKYLFRKEGQNVTLSCEQNLNHDAMYWYRQDPGQGLRLIYYSQIVNDFQKGDIAEGYSVSREKKESFPLTVTSAQKNPTAFYLCATLPAGGPVDTQYFGPGTRLTVL.

The CDR3 sequence: CASSLGLAGGPYEQYF. CDR3 nucleotides: TGTGCCAGCAGTTTGGGGCTAGCGGGAGGCCCGTACGAGCAGTACTTC. V is TRBV28 and J is TRBJ2-7; 11 nucleotides align to TRBD2. The CDR3 loop spans 16 amino acids. V shed 3 bases and J 4 bases; nucleotides not matched to a gene: 8. Germline V gene sequence: CDR1 MDHEN, CDR2 SYDVKM.

This clone occurred once. The V gene is TRBV18, the J gene TRBJ1-2, with no clear D. Between the trimmed V and J ends, which lost 3 bases and 2 bases, there was a span of 16 bases. The CDR3 contains 16 residues. The germline V gene has CDR1 KGHSH and CDR2 LQKENI. In DNA, the CDR3 is TGTGCCAGCTCACCGCCGGCGACCGGAGGGAACTATGGCTACACCTTC. This codes for CASSPPATGGNYGYTF.

This chain joins TRBV10-3 and TRBJ2-7; D call uncertain. Trimming left V 10 bases short and J 2 bases short, with 15 bases between. The V gene's germline CDR1 is ENHRY and CDR2 SYGVKD. This CDR3 contains 13 residues. As DNA, the CDR3 is TGTGCCACCCTGACACTTGACCCCTACGAGCAGTACTTC. Encoded protein: CATLTLDPYEQYF.

This clone was found once. The chain employs TRBV19 and TRBJ2-5; D unresolved. Germline CDR1 is LNHDA and CDR2 is SQIVND (reference sequence). V lost 7 bases and J 1 base, leaving 13 bases between the germline ends. This CDR3 is 14 amino acids long. CDR3 residues: CASTIGASQETQYF. The CDR3 DNA follows: TGTGCCAGTACCATAGGAGCGAGCCAAGAGACCCAGTACTTC.

This rearrangement joins TRBV4-1 to TRBJ2-5; TRBD2 matches 11 bases. The DNA end is more similar to TRBJ2-7, so the J call may be wrong. Looked up from germline, CDR1 is MGHRA and CDR2 is YSYEKL. The CDR3 sequence is 15 residues long. CDR3 nucleotides: TGCGCCAGCAGCCAAGTAGGACTAGCGGGCCCCGAGCAGTACTTC. Translated: CASSQVGLAGPEQYF.

This chain links TRBV5-8 with TRBJ2-5; perhaps TRBD2 as D (6 bases). This CDR3 has 15 amino acids. Germline CDR1 is SGHTS and CDR2 is YDEGEE. Trimming took off 0 bases at V and 2 bases at J, with 11 bases between the two ends. The CDR3 protein is CASSLARDSQETQYF. The CDR3 DNA reads as TGTGCCAGCAGCTTGGCCCGGGACTCGCAAGAGACCCAGTACTTC.

The V call is TRBV27, the J call TRBJ2-5, with TRBD1 matching 8 bases. The end of the DNA is better explained by TRBJ2-7, so the J call may be wrong. The CDR3 has 14 residues. Germline values: CDR1 MNHEY, CDR2 SMNVEV (reference sequence). CDR3: CASSPRQGNYEQYF. The DNA for the CDR3 is TGTGCCAGCAGTCCCCGACAGGGGAACTACGAGCAGTACTTC.

This chain joins TRBV2 and TRBJ2-5; 7 nucleotides align to TRBD2. The germline V gene has CDR1 SNHLY and CDR2 FYNNEI. V was clipped by 4 bases and J by 4 bases; unmatched bases: 9. The CDR3 is made up of 15 amino acids. CDR3: CASSVGLGLAETQYF. CDR3 nucleotides: TGTGCCAGCAGTGTTGGACTAGGGTTGGCAGAGACCCAGTACTTC.

CDR3 in DNA: TGCAGCGTCAGAGGGACAGCTGAAGACTATGGCTACACCTTC. Its protein is CSVRGTAEDYGYTF. The rearrangement joins TRBV29-1 to TRBJ1-2; TRBD1 agrees at 7 bases. The CDR3 consists of 14 residues. V lost 6 bases, J lost 3 bases, and 10 bases stayed unmatched. CDR1 is SQVTM, CDR2 ANQGSEA, per germline.